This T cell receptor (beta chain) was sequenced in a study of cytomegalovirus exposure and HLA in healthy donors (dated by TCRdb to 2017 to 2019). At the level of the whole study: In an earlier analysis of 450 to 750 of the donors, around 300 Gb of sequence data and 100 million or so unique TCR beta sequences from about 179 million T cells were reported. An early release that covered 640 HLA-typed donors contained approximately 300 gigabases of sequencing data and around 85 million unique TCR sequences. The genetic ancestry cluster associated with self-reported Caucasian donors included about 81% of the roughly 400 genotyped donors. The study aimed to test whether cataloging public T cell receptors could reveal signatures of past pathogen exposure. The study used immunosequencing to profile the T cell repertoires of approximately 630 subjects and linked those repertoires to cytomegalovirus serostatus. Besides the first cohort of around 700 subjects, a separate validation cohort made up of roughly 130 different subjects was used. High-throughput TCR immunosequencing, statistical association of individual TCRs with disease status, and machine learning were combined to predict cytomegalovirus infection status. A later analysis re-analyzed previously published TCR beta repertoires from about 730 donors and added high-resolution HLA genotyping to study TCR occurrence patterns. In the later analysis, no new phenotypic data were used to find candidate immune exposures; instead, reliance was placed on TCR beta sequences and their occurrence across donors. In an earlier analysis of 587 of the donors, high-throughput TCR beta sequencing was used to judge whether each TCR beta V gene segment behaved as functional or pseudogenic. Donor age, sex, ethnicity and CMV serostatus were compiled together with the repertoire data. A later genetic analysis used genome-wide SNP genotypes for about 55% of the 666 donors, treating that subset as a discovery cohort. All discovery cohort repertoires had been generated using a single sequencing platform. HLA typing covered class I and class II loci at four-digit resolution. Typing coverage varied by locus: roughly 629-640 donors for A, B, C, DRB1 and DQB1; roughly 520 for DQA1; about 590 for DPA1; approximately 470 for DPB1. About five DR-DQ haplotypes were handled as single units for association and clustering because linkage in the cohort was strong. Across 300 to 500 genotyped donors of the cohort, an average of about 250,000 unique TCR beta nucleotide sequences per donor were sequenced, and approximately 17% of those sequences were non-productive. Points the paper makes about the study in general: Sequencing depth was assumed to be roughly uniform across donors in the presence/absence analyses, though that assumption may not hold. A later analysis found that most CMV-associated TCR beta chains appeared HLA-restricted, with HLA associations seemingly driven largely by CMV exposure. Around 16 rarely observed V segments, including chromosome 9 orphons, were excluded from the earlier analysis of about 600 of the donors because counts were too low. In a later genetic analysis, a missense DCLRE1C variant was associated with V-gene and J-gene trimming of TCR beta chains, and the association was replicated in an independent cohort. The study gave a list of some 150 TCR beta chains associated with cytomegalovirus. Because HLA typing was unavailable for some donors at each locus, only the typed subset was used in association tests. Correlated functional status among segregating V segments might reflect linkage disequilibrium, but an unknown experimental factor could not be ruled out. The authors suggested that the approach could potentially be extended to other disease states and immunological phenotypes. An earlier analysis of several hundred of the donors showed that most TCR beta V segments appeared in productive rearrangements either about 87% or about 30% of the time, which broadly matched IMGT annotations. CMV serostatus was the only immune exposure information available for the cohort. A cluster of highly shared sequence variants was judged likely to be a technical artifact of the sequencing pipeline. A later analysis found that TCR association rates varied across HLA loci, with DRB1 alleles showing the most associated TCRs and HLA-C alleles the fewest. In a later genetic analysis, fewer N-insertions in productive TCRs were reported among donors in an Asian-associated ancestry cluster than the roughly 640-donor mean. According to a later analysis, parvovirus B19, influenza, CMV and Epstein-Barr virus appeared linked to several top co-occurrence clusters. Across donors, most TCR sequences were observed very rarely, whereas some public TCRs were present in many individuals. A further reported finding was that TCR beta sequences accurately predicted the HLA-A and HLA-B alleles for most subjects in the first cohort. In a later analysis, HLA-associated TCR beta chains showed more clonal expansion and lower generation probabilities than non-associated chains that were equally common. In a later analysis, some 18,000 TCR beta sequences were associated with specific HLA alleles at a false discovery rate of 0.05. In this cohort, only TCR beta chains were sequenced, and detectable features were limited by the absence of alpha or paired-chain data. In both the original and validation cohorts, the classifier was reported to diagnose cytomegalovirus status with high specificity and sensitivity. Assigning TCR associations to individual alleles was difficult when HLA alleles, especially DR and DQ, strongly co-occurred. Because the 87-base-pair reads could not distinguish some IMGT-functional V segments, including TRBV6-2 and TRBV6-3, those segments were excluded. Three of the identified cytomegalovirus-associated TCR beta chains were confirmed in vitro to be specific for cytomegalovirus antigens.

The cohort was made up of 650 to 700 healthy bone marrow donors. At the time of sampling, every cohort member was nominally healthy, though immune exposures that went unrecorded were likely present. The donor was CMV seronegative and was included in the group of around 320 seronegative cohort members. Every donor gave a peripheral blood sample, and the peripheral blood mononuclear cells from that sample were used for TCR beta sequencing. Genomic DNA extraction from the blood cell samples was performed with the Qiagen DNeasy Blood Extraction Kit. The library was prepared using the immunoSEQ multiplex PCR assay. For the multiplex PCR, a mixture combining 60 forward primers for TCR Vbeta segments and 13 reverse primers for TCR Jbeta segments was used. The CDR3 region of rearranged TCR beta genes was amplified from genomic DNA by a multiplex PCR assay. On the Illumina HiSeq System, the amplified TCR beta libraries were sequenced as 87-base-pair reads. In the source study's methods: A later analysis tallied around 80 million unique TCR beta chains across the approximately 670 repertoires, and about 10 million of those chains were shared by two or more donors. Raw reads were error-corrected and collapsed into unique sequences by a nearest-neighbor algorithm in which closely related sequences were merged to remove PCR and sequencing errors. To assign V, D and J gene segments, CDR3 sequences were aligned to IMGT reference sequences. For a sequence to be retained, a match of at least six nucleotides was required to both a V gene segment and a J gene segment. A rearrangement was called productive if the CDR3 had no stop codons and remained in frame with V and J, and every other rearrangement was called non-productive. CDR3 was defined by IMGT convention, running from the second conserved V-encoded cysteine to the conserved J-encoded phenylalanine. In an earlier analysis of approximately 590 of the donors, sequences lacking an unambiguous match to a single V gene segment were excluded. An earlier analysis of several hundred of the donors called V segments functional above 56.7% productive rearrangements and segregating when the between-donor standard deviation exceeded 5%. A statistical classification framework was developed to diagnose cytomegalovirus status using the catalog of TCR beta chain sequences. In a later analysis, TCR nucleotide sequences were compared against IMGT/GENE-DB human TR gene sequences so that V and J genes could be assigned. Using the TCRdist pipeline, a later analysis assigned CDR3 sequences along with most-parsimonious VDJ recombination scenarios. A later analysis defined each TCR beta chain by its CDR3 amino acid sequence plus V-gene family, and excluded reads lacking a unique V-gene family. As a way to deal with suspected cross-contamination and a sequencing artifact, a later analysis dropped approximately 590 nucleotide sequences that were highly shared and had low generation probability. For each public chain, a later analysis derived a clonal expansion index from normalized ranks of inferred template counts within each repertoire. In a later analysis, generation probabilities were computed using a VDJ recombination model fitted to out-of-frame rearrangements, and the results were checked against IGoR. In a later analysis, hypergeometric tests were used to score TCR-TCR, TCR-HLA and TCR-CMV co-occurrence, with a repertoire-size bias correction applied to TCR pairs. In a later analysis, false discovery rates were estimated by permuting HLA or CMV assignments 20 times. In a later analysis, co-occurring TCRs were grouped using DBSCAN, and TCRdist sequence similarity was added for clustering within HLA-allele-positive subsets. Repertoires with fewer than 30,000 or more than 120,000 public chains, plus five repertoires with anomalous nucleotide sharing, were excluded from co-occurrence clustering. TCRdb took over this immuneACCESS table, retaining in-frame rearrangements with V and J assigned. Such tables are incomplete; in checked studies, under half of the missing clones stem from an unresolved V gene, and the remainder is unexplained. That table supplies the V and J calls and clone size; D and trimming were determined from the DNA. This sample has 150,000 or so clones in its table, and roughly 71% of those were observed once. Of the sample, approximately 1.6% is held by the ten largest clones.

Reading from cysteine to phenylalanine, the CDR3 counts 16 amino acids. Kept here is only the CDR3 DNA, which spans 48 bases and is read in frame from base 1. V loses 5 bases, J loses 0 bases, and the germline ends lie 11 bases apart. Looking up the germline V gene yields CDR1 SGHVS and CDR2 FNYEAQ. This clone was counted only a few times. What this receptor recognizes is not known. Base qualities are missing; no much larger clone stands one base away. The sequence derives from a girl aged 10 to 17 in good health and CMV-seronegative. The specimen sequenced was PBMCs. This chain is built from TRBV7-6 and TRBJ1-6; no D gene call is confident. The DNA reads TGTGCCAGCAGCAGTAGTCCCGGCTCCTATAATTCACCCCTCCACTTT. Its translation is CASSSSPGSYNSPLHF.